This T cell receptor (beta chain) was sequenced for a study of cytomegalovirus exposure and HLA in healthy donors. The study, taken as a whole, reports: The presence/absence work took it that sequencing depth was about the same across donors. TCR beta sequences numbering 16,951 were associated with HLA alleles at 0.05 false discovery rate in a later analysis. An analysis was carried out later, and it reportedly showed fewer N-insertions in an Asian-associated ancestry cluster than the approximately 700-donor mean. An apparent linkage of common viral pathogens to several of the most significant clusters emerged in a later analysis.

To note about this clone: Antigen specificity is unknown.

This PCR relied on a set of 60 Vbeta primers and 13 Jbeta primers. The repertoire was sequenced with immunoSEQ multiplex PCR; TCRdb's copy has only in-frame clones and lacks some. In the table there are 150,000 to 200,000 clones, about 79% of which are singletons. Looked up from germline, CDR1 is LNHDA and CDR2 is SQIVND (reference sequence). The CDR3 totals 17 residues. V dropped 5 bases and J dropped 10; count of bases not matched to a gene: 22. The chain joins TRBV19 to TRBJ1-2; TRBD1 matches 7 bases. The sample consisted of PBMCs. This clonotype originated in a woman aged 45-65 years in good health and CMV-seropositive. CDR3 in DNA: TGTGCCAGTAGTCCTCGGACAGGAGGCTACAAAGGGGAGGACTACACCTTC. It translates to CASSPRTGGYKGEDYTF.